This TCR beta chain was sequenced during a study of blood T cell repertoires in COVID-19 (dated by TCRdb to 2018 to 2021). Describing the broader study: Samples covering the acute and convalescent phases of COVID-19 were provided by collaborators in the United States, Italy and Spain. The material from the prospective study consisted of cDNA or gDNA derived from T cells, B-cell-depleted T cells, or PBMCs. The dataset comprised deeply sampled blood TCRbeta repertoires from subjects exposed to, actively infected with, or recovered from COVID-19. A freely available public database, intended as a resource for researchers studying the immune response to SARS-CoV-2, is where the repertoires were released. The samples were drawn from the first 160 participants of the ongoing ImmuneRACE study and from 950 to 1,500 subjects provided by 6 global collaborators. Nearly every sample came with metadata listing a de-identified subject ID, COVID-19 status, age in years and sex. Where available, HLA class I and class II types were taken from metadata supplied by the sample provider and were not determined by assay-based typing.

In Seattle, one collaborating source enrolled patients while the infection was active and tracked those patients longitudinally over the course of disease. Whole blood was collected in K2EDTA tubes by collaborating institutions according to the institutions' own protocols. For TCRbeta analysis, collaborator samples were shipped as frozen whole blood, as isolated PBMCs, or as DNA extracted from either sample type. TCRbeta CDR3 regions were amplified from genomic DNA using the immunoSEQ Assay, a bias-controlled multiplex PCR. Turning to the authors' computational methods: The number of nucleated cells in each sample was estimated by amplification of reference gene primers within the assay. To quantify the absolute abundance of each unique TCRbeta CDR3 rearrangement, sequence reads were collapsed and filtered. For each sample, productive Simpson clonality was calculated as the square root of Simpson's diversity index across productive rearrangements. TCRdb stores this immuneACCESS table with in-frame sequences only. Part of the clones is absent; in the studies checked, under half of the shortfall reflects unresolved V genes, and no reason is known for the rest. Clone size and the V and J calls come from that table; the DNA yielded D and trimming. The sample table lists around 40,000 clones, 70% to 90% of them with a count of one. Roughly 4.7% of the sample is held by the ten biggest clonotypes.

In its sample, this clone was seen a few times. Its cognate antigen has yet to be identified. Base qualities are missing; no much larger clone stands one base away. General study outcomes and caveats: The amount of clinical and demographic metadata varied by source and participant and was provided uncurated.

Clipping removes 3 bases from V and 8 bases from J, with 9 as the unmatched junction base count. Reading from cysteine to phenylalanine, the CDR3 counts 14 amino acids. Here the CDR3 DNA is all that survives: 42 bases in frame from base 1. For CDR1 and CDR2, the germline V gene lists KGHSH and LQKENI. Sequencing was performed on peripheral blood. This chain joins TRBV18 to TRBJ1-2; the junction holds 7 bases that match TRBD1. This TCR derives from a man in his 60s with COVID-19, enrolled during active disease. The CDR3 reads as follows: CASSPAGGPGGYTF. The nucleotide sequence reads TGTGCCAGCTCACCGGCAGGGGGTCCCGGGGGCTACACCTTC.